This T cell receptor (beta chain) was captured by sequencing in a study of T-cell memory formation after mild COVID-19. For the study at large: There were largely donor-specific TCR clusters. Study-wide results and caveats: The finding that pre-infection memory included some responding clones suggested that cross-reactive memory joined. Whether day 37 second-wave clones are SARS-CoV-2-specific was not confirmed.

Worth noting for this clonotype: As yet, its antigen is unknown.

Constant-segment primers and 5'RACE yielded cDNA libraries for TCR alpha and TCR beta, each carrying sample barcodes and UMIs. Via MiXCR, TCRdb re-called the 5' RACE reads, giving one row per CDR3 protein. The sample records roughly 560,000 distinct CDR3 sequences, roughly 22% being singletons. The receptor's source is an adult woman who had mild COVID-19 (a few samples of this study predate the infection). Cell type and time point are not known. Sample: PBMCs or a T cell subset sorted from them (not recorded which).

The CDR3 protein is CASSFGDGNEQYF. The DNA of the CDR3 is TGTGCCAGCAGCTTCGGTGATGGAAACGAGCAGTACTTC. The J gene is TRBJ2-7, the V gene TRBV13; D not resolved. Per germline, CDR1 PRHDT and CDR2 FYEKMQ (reference sequence). V lost 3 bases and J 5 bases, leaving 11 bases between the germline ends. This CDR3 is 13 amino acids long.